Following are 27 T cell receptor beta chains from one sample sequenced in a study of shared clonotypes between healthy human individuals. The protocol was immunoSEQ multiplex PCR, while the TCRdb copy is restricted to in-frame clones and leaves out a portion. The sample records some 2.1 million clones, just over 90% being singletons. Naive CD8 populations comprised CD45RO-negative cells positively selected for CCR7, excluding terminally differentiated effector memory CD45RA+ cells. The sequencing sample was made of naive CD8+ T cells from PBMCs. These receptors were collected from a man aged 18 to 35 in good health. Some clones in this sample may be carry-over from other donors' samples.

J is TRBJ2-1 and V is TRBV28; D remains unclear. V gave up 5 bases and J gave up 1 base, with 15 bases separating them. Germline CDR1 MDHEN, CDR2 SYDVKM. There are 16 residues in the CDR3. The CDR3 spells CASSPARWKSYNEQFF. The CDR3 DNA is TGTGCCAGCAGTCCAGCGCGGTGGAAATCCTACAATGAGCAGTTCTTC.

The chain uses TRBV7-2 and TRBJ2-7, with 10 positions matching TRBD1. From germline, CDR1 is SGHTA and CDR2 FQGNSA. V dropped 5 bases and J dropped 5; count of bases not matched to a gene: 6. The CDR3 spans 14 residues. CDR3 residues: CASSPGTGDNEQYF. Here the CDR3 DNA reads TGTGCCAGCAGCCCCGGGACAGGGGACAACGAGCAGTACTTC.

This chain's CDR3 is CAWSGLAGDEQFF. As DNA, the CDR3 is TGTGCCTGGAGTGGACTAGCGGGCGATGAGCAGTTCTTC. The chain carries TRBV30 and TRBJ2-1; 10 bases are a match to TRBD2. This CDR3 comprises 13 residues. The ends lost 1 base at V and 8 bases at J; junction bases unmatched: 2. Germline CDR1 GTSNPN, CDR2 SVGIG (reference sequence).

The chain has TRBV19 and TRBJ2-7; TRBD2 matches at 9 bases. V lost 4 bases and J lost 3; bases outside the gene matches: 4. Germline lookup yields CDR1 LNHDA and CDR2 SQIVND (reference sequence). The CDR3 runs to 14 residues. The CDR3 nucleotides are TGTGCCAGTAGTACGGGACTAGCTTTCTACGAGCAGTACTTC. It translates to CASSTGLAFYEQYF.

Note on this clone: Within the sample, other DNA sequences also encode this same CDR3. The J gene is TRBJ2-7, the V gene TRBV27, with a possible D match to TRBD1 (6 bases). CDR1 is MNHEY and CDR2 is SMNVEV in the germline V gene (reference sequence). The V and J ends lost 2 bases and 1 base respectively, with 9 bases between them. The CDR3 loop spans 14 amino acids. The CDR3 DNA follows: TGTGCCAGCAGTTTAGGTCAGGGGTCCTACGAGCAGTACTTC. Translating it yields CASSLGQGSYEQYF.

This chain uses TRBV6-6 with TRBJ2-5; 12 bases line up with TRBD2. The CDR3 contains 15 residues. J was trimmed by 1 base and V by 4 bases; bases with no gene match: 1. From germline, CDR1 is MNHNY and CDR2 SVGAGI (reference sequence). This CDR3 is CASSSLAGGQETQYF. The CDR3 DNA sequence: TGTGCCAGCAGTTCACTAGCGGGAGGCCAAGAGACCCAGTACTTC.

V usage is TRBV5-3 and J usage is TRBJ1-2, with D unresolved. TRBV5-3 is an ORF, and what it does is uncertain. Trimming shortened V by 4 bases and J by 10 bases, and 23 bases separated the two germline ends. The CDR3 has 15 amino acids. CDR3 residues: CARSPVDLGTDDYTF. CDR3 in DNA: TGTGCCAGAAGCCCCGTGGATTTGGGAACGGACGACTACACCTTC.

The chain combines TRBV30 with TRBJ1-2; the D is unclear. The CDR3 is 13 residues long. V dropped 0 bases and J dropped 4 bases, with 9 bases sitting between them. The germline gives CDR1 GTSNPN, CDR2 SVGIG (reference sequence). CDR3 sequence: CAWSVVVGYGYTF. The CDR3 nucleotides read TGTGCCTGGAGTGTTGTCGTCGGCTATGGCTACACCTTC.

The chain combines TRBV4-3 with TRBJ2-7; D is possibly TRBD2 (7 bases). The CDR3 spans 16 residues. The V end was cut by 0 bases, the J end by 5 bases, with 17 bases between. Germline V gives CDR1 LGHNA, CDR2 YSLEER. The CDR3 bases are TGCGCCAGCAGCCAAGATAGGGGGGAGGGCCGCCACGAGCAGTACTTC. It translates to CASSQDRGEGRHEQYF.

With regard to this clone: The identical CDR3 is also encoded by other nucleotide sequences in the sample. This chain joins TRBV5-1 and TRBJ2-7; unclear D gene. The germline CDR1 and CDR2 sequences are SGHRS and YFSETQ. V dropped 3 bases and J dropped 0 bases, with 4 bases sitting between them. The CDR3 covers 12 residues. The CDR3 is CASSSPSYEQYF. CDR3 DNA sequence: TGCGCCAGCAGCTCGCCCTCCTACGAGCAGTACTTC.

This chain joins TRBV10-1 and TRBJ1-3; a weak D match, TRBD1 (5 bases). Trimming shortened V by 5 bases and J by 0 bases, and 23 bases separated the two germline ends. The CDR3 sequence is 19 residues long. Per germline, CDR1 WNHNN and CDR2 SYGVQD (reference sequence). The CDR3 reads CASSQFRTSPGNSGNTIYF. Written as DNA, the CDR3 is TGCGCCAGCAGTCAGTTTCGGACATCACCGGGGAACTCTGGAAACACCATATATTTT.

In its sample, this clone was seen once. Different DNA sequences within this sample yield the same CDR3. This rearrangement joins TRBV7-3 to TRBJ2-1, with D perhaps matching TRBD1 (5 bases). The CDR3 runs to 14 residues. V dropped 3 bases and J dropped 4 bases, with 10 bases sitting between them. Germline assignment: CDR1 SGHTA and CDR2 FQGTGA. CDR3 in DNA: TGTGCCAGCAGCTTGGGGCTCACGTACAATGAGCAGTTCTTC. Protein: CASSLGLTYNEQFF.

The CDR3 reads CASRQTTSSSYEQYF. CDR3 nucleotides: TGTGCCAGCAGACAAACGACTAGCAGCTCCTACGAGCAGTACTTC. The rearrangement uses TRBV6-1 and TRBJ2-7; TRBD2 matches 7 bases. V dropped 6 bases and J dropped 0; count of bases not matched to a gene: 8. Germline loops: CDR1 MNHNS, CDR2 SASEGT. The CDR3 has 15 amino acids.

V is TRBV27 and J is TRBJ2-7; a weak D match, TRBD1 (6 bases). From germline, CDR1 is MNHEY and CDR2 SMNVEV (reference sequence). V was trimmed by 5 bases and J by 8 bases, leaving 19 bases between them. CDR3 length: 14 residues. CDR3 region: CASSLTGSLMKQYF. The CDR3 DNA follows: TGTGCCAGCAGTCTTACAGGGTCCCTTATGAAGCAGTACTTC.

The chain has TRBV11-2 and TRBJ2-7, with a possible D match to TRBD2 (6 bases). This CDR3 region has 14 residues. CDR1 SGHAT and CDR2 FQNNGV come from the germline V gene. Deletions cut 3 bases from V and 2 bases from J, with 11 bases between. This chain's CDR3 is CASSFLAYTYEQYF. CDR3 DNA sequence: TGTGCCAGCAGCTTCCTAGCGTACACCTACGAGCAGTACTTC.

The genes are TRBV5-1 and TRBJ2-7, with 7 bases aligning to TRBD2. Losses at the gene ends were 0 bases for V and 3 bases for J; bases not matched to a gene: 9. The CDR3 extends over 16 amino acids. Germline V CDR1 and CDR2: SGHRS, YFSETQ. CDR3 residues: CASSLAGGLPIYEQYF. For the CDR3, the DNA is TGCGCCAGCAGCTTGGCCGGGGGGTTACCCATCTACGAGCAGTACTTC.

This sequence joins TRBV13 and TRBJ2-4; 8 bases match TRBD2. J gave up 9 bases and V 3 bases, and 13 bases lay outside the gene matches. Germline CDR1 reads PRHDT; CDR2 reads FYEKMQ (reference sequence). The length of the CDR3 is 16 residues. The CDR3 sequence: CASSFSPGGPYGIQYF. The CDR3 DNA reads TGTGCCAGCAGCTTCTCTCCGGGAGGGCCTTACGGCATTCAGTACTTC.

This clone was recorded once. The chain has TRBV19 and TRBJ2-1, with D perhaps TRBD2 (5 bases). Germline assignment: CDR1 LNHDA and CDR2 SQIVND (reference sequence). V lost 2 bases and J 9 bases, leaving 11 bases between the germline ends. The CDR3 covers 13 residues. The CDR3 spells CASSIFLAIEQFF. The CDR3 DNA reads as TGTGCCAGTAGTATATTCCTAGCTATTGAGCAGTTCTTC.

V usage is TRBV10-2 and J usage is TRBJ1-2; 9 nucleotides line up with TRBD1. J was trimmed by 7 bases and V by 0 bases; bases with no gene match: 6. Germline lookup yields CDR1 WSHSY and CDR2 SAAADI. The CDR3 has 15 residues. The CDR3 region has the DNA TGCGCCAGCAGTGAGTCACGGACAGGGGTCTCTGGCTACACCTTC. Its protein is CASSESRTGVSGYTF.

The rearrangement links TRBV10-1 to TRBJ1-1; 7 bases map to TRBD1. V lost 5 bases and J lost 0; bases outside the gene matches: 3. The V gene's germline CDR1 is WNHNN and CDR2 SYGVQD (reference sequence). The CDR3 totals 14 residues. This CDR3 is CASSKGQMNTEAFF. The CDR3 nucleotides read TGCGCCAGCAGTAAGGGACAGATGAACACTGAAGCTTTCTTT.

The V and J genes are TRBV10-2 and TRBJ2-1; 10 nucleotides align to TRBD2. Per germline, CDR1 WSHSY and CDR2 SAAADI. The V segment lost 4 bases and the J segment 2 bases; nucleotides outside the gene matches: 5. CDR3 length equals 16 residues. CDR3 protein: CASSGTGTSAYNEQFF. DNA for the CDR3: TGCGCCAGCAGTGGTACCGGGACTAGCGCCTACAATGAGCAGTTCTTC.

The V call is TRBV6-1, the J call TRBJ1-4, with no clear D. The V gene lost 3 bases and the J gene lost 8 bases, with 16 bases spanning the gap. CDR3 size: 15 residues. Germline values: CDR1 MNHNS, CDR2 SASEGT. In DNA form, the CDR3 reads TGTGCCAGCAGTGACTGGGGATTCTCAGGAGAAAAACTGTTTTTT. Its protein product is CASSDWGFSGEKLFF.

V and J are TRBV18 and TRBJ1-2; TRBD1 is a possible D gene (6 bases). The CDR3 runs 14 residues. V lost 2 bases, J lost 3 bases, and 10 bases lay in between. Germline-derived CDR1 and CDR2 are KGHSH and LQKENI. The CDR3 spells CASSPSRGDYGYTF. In DNA form, the CDR3 reads TGTGCCAGCTCACCATCGAGGGGGGACTATGGCTACACCTTC.

V is TRBV5-4 and J is TRBJ1-3, with D possibly being TRBD1 (6 bases). Deletions cut 0 bases from V and 2 bases from J, with 12 bases between. This CDR3 spans 16 amino acids. Germline CDR1 and CDR2: SGHNT and YYREEE (reference sequence). The CDR3 nucleotides read TGTGCCAGCAGCTTGGGGGCGGGGACACCTGGAAACACCATATATTTT. Its protein is CASSLGAGTPGNTIYF.

V and J are TRBV4-3 and TRBJ2-1, with 10 bases identical to TRBD2. CDR1 is LGHNA and CDR2 is YSLEER in the germline V gene. The CDR3 is made up of 15 amino acids. The V and J ends lost 0 bases and 8 bases, in that order; junction bases with no gene match: 4. DNA for the CDR3: TGCGCCAGCAGCCAAGATGGGCTAGCGGGAGATGAGCAGTTCTTC. Translated: CASSQDGLAGDEQFF.

J is TRBJ2-1 and V is TRBV5-4; a possible D gene is TRBD2 (6 bases). Between the trimmed V and J ends, which lost 4 bases and 8 bases, there was a span of 22 bases. In germline, CDR1 is SGHNT, CDR2 YYREEE (reference sequence). CDR3 length equals 16 residues. CDR3 loop: CASSPAVGLPPDEQFF. In DNA, the CDR3 is TGTGCCAGCAGCCCGGCAGTGGGACTGCCTCCTGATGAGCAGTTCTTC. Full variable domain (missing parts from reference TRBV5-4 and TRBJ2-1): ETGVTQSPTHLIKTRGQQVTLRCSSQSGHNTVSWYQQALGQGPQFIFQYYREEENGRGNFPPRFSGLQFPNYSSELNVNALELDDSALYLCASSPAVGLPPDEQFFGPGTRLTVL.

The rearrangement uses TRBV10-3 and TRBJ2-2; TRBD2 might be the D (6 bases). Trimming shortened V by 4 bases and J by 6 bases, and 12 bases separated the two germline ends. The CDR3 has 14 residues. The germline V gene encodes CDR1 ENHRY and CDR2 SYGVKD. DNA for the CDR3: TGTGCCATCAGTGTGGGGGGACGATCCGGGGAGCTGTTTTTT. Translation: CAISVGGRSGELFF.